The 23 T cell receptor beta chains listed next were all sequenced from one sample in a study of T cell repertoires in aging, cancer and after chemotherapy. Amplification of TCR beta used genomic DNA extracted from peripheral blood. Multiplex touch-down PCR with TRB-A/B primers amplified rearranged V-D-J TRB sequences. Using its own MiXCR run on the multiplex PCR reads, TCRdb lists one record per CDR3 protein. The profile shows 2,500 to 3,000 distinct CDR3 sequences, around 23% of them singletons. The sequenced sample was blood. The source of these receptors is a human donor with a solid tumor.

The chain employs TRBV20-1 and TRBJ1-6; no clear D gene. This CDR3 is 14 amino acids long. The germline V gene encodes CDR1 DFQATT and CDR2 SNEGSKA (reference sequence). The germline V and J ends were trimmed by 5 bases and 7 bases, with 15 bases remaining between them. The CDR3 DNA is TGCAGTGCTCCCCAGGTAGCCCCCAATTCACCCCTCCACTTT. It encodes CSAPQVAPNSPLHF.

This clonotype is labeled as medium-sized. The V gene is TRBV18, the J gene TRBJ1-2; D possibly corresponds to TRBD1 (6 bases). This CDR3 has 15 residues. V was clipped by 6 bases and J by 3 bases, with 17 bases between them. The germline CDR1 and CDR2 sequences are KGHSH and LQKENI. CDR3 nucleotides: TGTGCCAGCTCCCCGAACAGGGATCCGTACTATGGCTACACCTTC. As protein: CASSPNRDPYYGYTF.

By frequency in the sample, this clonotype is medium-sized. The chain combines TRBV19 with TRBJ1-1, with 11 bases aligning to TRBD1. This CDR3 is built from 12 residues. Looked up from germline, CDR1 is LNHDA and CDR2 is SQIVND (reference sequence). V shed 10 bases and J 11 bases; nucleotides not matched to a gene: 9. The CDR3 DNA reads TGTGCCACCCTGGACAGGGGGCTGGAGGCTTTCTTT. It yields the protein CATLDRGLEAFF.

The chain carries TRBV29-1 and TRBJ1-2; 8 bases are shared with TRBD1. CDR1 SQVTM and CDR2 ANQGSEA come from the germline V gene. CDR3 size: 12 residues. V lost 6 bases, J lost 6 bases, and 6 bases stayed unmatched. CDR3 sequence (DNA): TGCAGCGTGGCCGGGACAGGAGATGGCTACACCTTC. Protein: CSVAGTGDGYTF.

This clonotype is deemed medium-sized. The chain employs TRBV7-2 and TRBJ2-1; D remains ambiguous. CDR3 length equals 14 residues. V lost 0 bases, J lost 10 bases, and 13 bases lay in between. The V gene's germline CDR1 is SGHTA and CDR2 FQGNSA. CDR3 coding DNA: TGTGCCAGCAGCTTAGCCCTACAGACTGGCGAGCAGTTCTTC. It yields the protein CASSLALQTGEQFF.

By sample share, this clonotype is medium-sized. This rearrangement joins TRBV7-9 to TRBJ2-3; 9 bases are shared with TRBD2. V shed 3 bases, J shed 5 bases, and the junction held 15 bases outside the gene matches. This CDR3 is 18 amino acids long. Germline V CDR1 and CDR2: SEHNR, FQNEAQ (reference sequence). CDR3 coding DNA: TGTGCCAGCAGCTTCCTCCCTACCATAGCGGGAGCTGGAGATACGCAGTATTTT. It is translated as CASSFLPTIAGAGDTQYF. Together with reference TRBV7-9 and TRBJ2-3, the CDR3 gives the full variable domain: DTGVSQNPRHKITKRGQNVTFRCDPISEHNRLYWYRQTLGQGPEFLTYFQNEAQLEKSRLLSDRFSAERPKGSFSTLEIQRTEQGDSAMYLCASSFLPTIAGAGDTQYFGPGTRLTVL.

By its share, this clonotype is medium-sized (0.01 to 0.1%). This chain joins TRBV6-1 and TRBJ2-7; D is unclear. CDR3 length equals 15 residues. CDR1 is MNHNS, CDR2 SASEGT, per germline. V was shortened by 3 bases and J by 2 bases, with 14 bases between the two germline ends. Written as DNA, the CDR3 is TGTGCCAGCAGTGAGCAGTCAGCCAGCACCTACGAGCAGTACTTC. As protein: CASSEQSASTYEQYF.

Relative to its sample, this clonotype is large (0.1 to 1%). This chain uses TRBV29-1 with TRBJ2-3; TRBD2 agrees at 10 bases. V was pared by 7 bases and J by 9 bases, with 10 bases of the junction left unmatched. Germline CDR1 is SQVTM and CDR2 is ANQGSEA. This CDR3 is built from 13 residues. For the CDR3, the DNA is TGCAGCGGGGAGCGGGAGGGTTGGGAAACGCAGTATTTT. Residues: CSGEREGWETQYF.

Only one count was recorded for this clonotype. This sequence may be a read error, since a much larger clone differs from it by one base. The V and J genes are TRBV11-2 and TRBJ2-5, with D hard to call. The germline gives CDR1 SGHAT, CDR2 FQNNGV. The CDR3 is 12 residues long. Trimming stripped 4 bases from V and 11 bases from J, with 14 bases between. Here the CDR3 DNA reads TGTGCCAGCAGCTCCCGCCAGCATGAGCAGTACTTC. As protein: CASSSRQHEQYF.

This clonotype was detected once. V is TRBV12-3 or TRBV12-4 and J is TRBJ2-6; weak D call: TRBD1 (7 bases). This CDR3 contains 18 residues. Trimming removed 7 bases at V and 0 bases at J, with 19 bases between. The CDR3 nucleotides read TGTGCCAGCATCTTAGAGGGGGCGGGAAGCTCTGGGGCCAACGTCCTGACTTTC. The encoded protein is CASILEGAGSSGANVLTF.

In this sample, this clonotype turned up a few times. The chain links TRBV6-1 to TRBJ2-7; D call uncertain. V was clipped by 0 bases and J by 0 bases, with 27 bases between them. The germline V gene encodes CDR1 MNHNS and CDR2 SASEGT. CDR3 size: 21 residues. CDR3 coding DNA: TGTGCCAGCAGTGAAGCGCTTATGAGGAACAGTAGAGGTTTAAGCTCCTACGAGCAGTACTTC. As protein: CASSEALMRNSRGLSSYEQYF.

This clonotype qualifies as large. The chain employs TRBV12-3 or TRBV12-4 and TRBJ2-6, with D maybe TRBD2 (6 bases). V lost 6 bases and J lost 0, with 12 bases in between. The CDR3 contains 16 residues. The DNA for the CDR3 is TGTGCCAGCAGGCGGGCGGGAAGCTCTGGGGCCAACGTCCTGACTTTC. Translated: CASRRAGSSGANVLTF.

By its share, this clonotype is medium-sized. The chain employs TRBV7-6 and TRBJ2-1, with no clear D. CDR1 and CDR2 from the germline V gene are SGHVS and FNYEAQ. The CDR3 extends over 13 amino acids. Deletions cut 7 bases from V and 9 bases from J, with 16 bases between. The DNA for the CDR3 is TGTGCCAGCAACCCCATCCTGGACGGTGAGCAGTTCTTC. It yields the protein CASNPILDGEQFF.

Relative to its sample, this clonotype is medium-sized (0.01 to 0.1%). The chain recombines TRBV15 with TRBJ2-7, with TRBD1 matching 7 bases. The CDR3 totals 15 residues. V trimming: 3 bases; J trimming: 1 base; junction bases outside the gene matches: 6. CDR1 and CDR2 from the germline V gene are LNHNV and YYDKDF (reference sequence). The CDR3 DNA reads TGTGCCACCAGCAGGCAACCAGGGGGATCCTACGAGCAGTACTTC. It is translated as CATSRQPGGSYEQYF.

This clonotype qualifies as medium-sized. This chain links TRBV5-5 with TRBJ2-5; 7 bases align to TRBD1. Germline CDR1 is SGHKS and CDR2 is YYEKEE (reference sequence). Trimming removed 4 bases from V and 5 bases from J; junction bases left unmatched: 11. This CDR3 is 15 amino acids long. CDR3 sequence: CASSPIGGNGETQYF. The CDR3 nucleotides read TGTGCCAGCAGCCCCATAGGGGGCAACGGGGAGACCCAGTACTTC.

As regards this clonotype: This may come from a read error, since a much larger clone is one base off. The V gene is TRBV5-5, the J gene TRBJ1-2; D gene ambiguous. Trimming took off 0 bases at V and 4 bases at J, with 10 bases between the two ends. The CDR3 runs to 14 residues. The germline V gene encodes CDR1 SGHKS and CDR2 YYEKEE (reference sequence). DNA for the CDR3: TGTGCCAGCAGCTTGGGTCCAGAGGTCTATGGCTACACCTTC. This codes for CASSLGPEVYGYTF.

This clonotype has only a few counts. V usage is TRBV11-2 and J usage is TRBJ2-7; 8 bases line up with TRBD2. This CDR3 is 17 amino acids long. Looked up from germline, CDR1 is SGHAT and CDR2 is FQNNGV. V lost 6 bases, J lost 1 base, and 14 bases stayed unmatched. The CDR3 sequence is CASRYHGGGLTSYEQYF. CDR3 in DNA: TGTGCCAGCAGGTACCACGGGGGGGGGCTTACGTCCTACGAGCAGTACTTC. Looking up the rest from reference TRBV11-2 and TRBJ2-7 gives the full variable domain: EAGVAQSPRYKIIEKRQSVAFWCNPISGHATLYWYQQILGQGPKLLIQFQNNGVVDDSQLPKDRFSAERLKGVDSTLKIQPAKLEDSAVYLCASRYHGGGLTSYEQYFGPGTRLTVT.

By share, this clonotype counts as large. The J gene is TRBJ1-1, the V gene TRBV5-4, with D possibly being TRBD1 (5 bases). This CDR3 has 14 residues. Germline V gives CDR1 SGHNT, CDR2 YYREEE (reference sequence). V was clipped by 3 bases and J by 7 bases, with 16 bases between them. The CDR3 DNA is TGTGCCAGCAGCTGGGGCGGGGGAAGGGGTGAAGCTTTCTTT. This gives the protein CASSWGGGRGEAFF.

This clonotype is labeled as large. The V call is TRBV18, the J call TRBJ2-2; 9 bases line up with TRBD2. The CDR3 is 15 residues long. Germline loops: CDR1 KGHSH, CDR2 LQKENI. With V trimmed by 3 bases and J by 4 bases, 3 bases remained unmatched. CDR3: CASSPPTSGTGELFF. The CDR3 nucleotides are TGTGCCAGCTCACCCCCGACTAGCGGCACCGGGGAGCTGTTTTTT. Full variable domain (outside the CDR3, taken from reference TRBV18 and TRBJ2-2): NAGVMQNPRHLVRRRGQEARLRCSPMKGHSHVYWYRQLPEEGLKFMVYLQKENIIDESGMPKERFSAEFPKEGPSILRIQQVVRGDSAAYFCASSPPTSGTGELFFGEGSRLTVL.

By share, this clonotype counts as medium-sized. The V call is TRBV7-6, the J call TRBJ2-2; D not certain. Germline V lookup: CDR1 SGHVS, CDR2 FNYEAQ. Trimming left V 1 base short and J 1 base short, with 4 bases between. The CDR3 loop spans 14 amino acids. In DNA, the CDR3 is TGTGCCAGCAGCTTAGGGATGAACACCGGGGAGCTGTTTTTT. This codes for CASSLGMNTGELFF.

This clonotype was detected a few times. The rearrangement links TRBV5-4 to TRBJ1-1; D unresolved. The CDR3 extends over 14 amino acids. The V and J ends lost 6 bases and 6 bases respectively, with 18 bases between them. CDR1 is SGHNT, CDR2 YYREEE, per germline (reference sequence). CDR3 bases: TGTGCCAGCACCTGGGGTATCCTTAACGCTGAAGCTTTCTTT. Its protein is CASTWGILNAEAFF.

This clonotype qualifies as medium-sized. The genes are TRBV6-4 and TRBJ1-6, with 7 bases aligning to TRBD1. Germline CDR1 MRHNA, CDR2 SNTAGT. The J segment lost 7 bases and the V segment lost 3 bases, leaving 6 bases of the junction unmatched. This CDR3 contains 15 residues. The CDR3 DNA is TGTGCCAGCAGTGAGGCGGGACAGCTCAATTCACCCCTCCACTTT. Encoded protein: CASSEAGQLNSPLHF.

In its sample, this clonotype is medium-sized. The CDR3 DNA reads as TGTGCCAGCAGCTTGGCACAGCTAACCGGGGAGCTGTTTTTT. Amino acid sequence: CASSLAQLTGELFF. The chain uses TRBV5-5 and TRBJ2-2; the D is unclear. Germline CDR1 SGHKS, CDR2 YYEKEE (reference sequence). V lost 0 bases to trimming and J lost 5 bases, with 8 bases between them. The CDR3 is 14 residues long.